This record covers a single TCR beta chain. Methods used by the authors: The assay estimated nucleated cells by amplifying reference gene primers. Measured with immunoSEQ multiplex PCR; TCRdb has only the in-frame clones, and not every one. V and J calls plus clone size are reproduced from that table; the DNA served to infer D and trimming. This sample has about 21,000 clones, with about 89% found just once. The data were obtained in a study of blood T cell repertoires in COVID-19. For the study at large: The United States, Italy and Spain supplied acute and convalescent COVID-19 samples.

Germline CDR1 SGHTA, CDR2 FQGTGA. This CDR3 has 16 residues. V was cut by 5 bases and J by 5 bases, with 21 bases left in between. The sample taken for sequencing was peripheral blood. The chain is built from TRBV7-3 and TRBJ1-2; a weak D match, TRBD1 (6 bases). This receptor was taken from a man aged 65 to 85 with active COVID-19. Here the CDR3 reads CASSQGGGRGWYGYTF. In DNA form, the CDR3 reads TGTGCCAGCAGCCAAGGCGGTGGCAGGGGTTGGTATGGCTACACCTTC.